The 21 T cell receptor beta chains reported below all come from one sample, sequenced in a study of cytomegalovirus exposure and HLA in healthy donors. The PCR used 60 Vbeta and 13 Jbeta primers. Measured with immunoSEQ multiplex PCR; TCRdb has only the in-frame clones, and not every one. The top ten hold roughly 25% of the sample, which has about 63,000 clones, approximately 71% seen once. The sequenced sample was PBMCs. The receptors originated from a woman aged 40 to 50 in good health and CMV-seropositive.

This sequence joins TRBV23-1 and TRBJ2-3; D is perhaps TRBD1 (6 bases). TRBV23-1 is assigned to the ORF class and has an uncertain function. The CDR3 covers 15 residues. V lost 4 bases and J 0 bases, leaving 11 bases between the germline ends. For the CDR3, the DNA is TGCGCCAGCAGTCTCCGGACAGCCAGCACAGATACGCAGTATTTT. Its translation: CASSLRTASTDTQYF.

The chain combines TRBV30 with TRBJ2-3, with D possibly matching TRBD2 (5 bases). CDR3 size: 12 residues. Per germline, CDR1 GTSNPN and CDR2 SVGIG (reference sequence). The ends were cut back, 1 base at V and 13 bases at J, with 15 bases in the middle. The CDR3 region is CAWSASPLREYF. For the CDR3, the DNA is TGTGCCTGGAGTGCCTCCCCTTTGAGGGAGTATTTT.

V gene TRBV30 combines with J gene TRBJ1-2; TRBD1 aligns across 8 bases. Germline-derived CDR1 and CDR2 are GTSNPN and SVGIG (reference sequence). This CDR3 comprises 13 residues. Trimming at V came to 4 bases and at J to 4 bases, leaving 5 bases not matched to a gene. Here the CDR3 DNA reads TGTGCCTGGATAAAGGACAGGGTCTATGGCTACACCTTC. This encodes CAWIKDRVYGYTF. The variable domain in full, completed from reference TRBV30 and TRBJ1-2, reads SQTIHQWPATLVQPVGSPLSLECTVEGTSNPNLYWYRQAAGRGLQLLFYSVGIGQISSEVPQNLSASRPQDRQFILSSKKLLLSDSGFYLCAWIKDRVYGYTFGSGTRLTVV.

The chain links TRBV5-4 to TRBJ2-7; no clear D. This CDR3 has 13 amino acids. The germline gives CDR1 SGHNT, CDR2 YYREEE (reference sequence). V dropped 4 bases and J dropped 3 bases, with 11 bases sitting between them. DNA for the CDR3: TGTGCCAGCAGCATCCCGGGTCGCTACGAGCAGTACTTC. As protein: CASSIPGRYEQYF.

The chain links TRBV6-1 to TRBJ1-1; a possible D gene is TRBD1 (6 bases). Trimming shortened V by 0 bases and J by 2 bases, and 7 bases separated the two germline ends. Germline assignment: CDR1 MNHNS and CDR2 SASEGT. This CDR3 is 14 amino acids long. The CDR3 loop is CASSEAGGNTEAFF. CDR3 DNA sequence: TGTGCCAGCAGTGAAGCAGGGGGTAACACTGAAGCTTTCTTT.

The chain joins TRBV5-1 to TRBJ2-6; TRBD1 matches 11 bases. The J segment lost 0 bases and the V segment lost 7 bases, leaving 0 bases of the junction unmatched. Per the germline V gene, CDR1 is SGHRS and CDR2 is YFSETQ. This CDR3 is built from 15 residues. The CDR3 loop is CASGTGGSGANVLTF. CDR3 nucleotide sequence: TGCGCCAGCGGGACAGGGGGCTCTGGGGCCAACGTCCTGACTTTC.

This chain connects TRBV7-2 to TRBJ2-5; D may be TRBD1 (6 bases). This CDR3 contains 15 residues. Germline loops: CDR1 SGHTA, CDR2 FQGNSA. Trimming cost V 1 base and J 5 bases, with 14 bases left between them. CDR3 sequence reads: CASSLVSRGGETQYF. In nucleotides, the CDR3 is TGTGCCAGCAGCTTAGTCTCCAGGGGTGGGGAGACCCAGTACTTC.

The rearrangement links TRBV4-1 to TRBJ1-4; 10 positions agree with TRBD1. CDR1 is MGHRA, CDR2 YSYEKL, per germline. With 1 base clipped from V and 7 bases from J, the junction kept 6 bases outside the gene matches. This CDR3 is built from 16 residues. CDR3 in DNA: TGCGCCAGCAGCCAAGGGTCCGGGACAGGGGTTGAAAAACTGTTTTTT. Translating gives CASSQGSGTGVEKLFF.

The rearrangement links TRBV7-8 to TRBJ2-1; a weak D match, TRBD2 (5 bases). The CDR3 has 15 amino acids. Between the trimmed V and J ends, which lost 3 bases and 3 bases, there was a span of 12 bases. Looked up from germline, CDR1 is SGHVS and CDR2 is FQNEAQ. This CDR3 is CASSLTGINYNEQFF. CDR3 nucleotides: TGTGCCAGCAGCTTGACCGGGATTAACTACAATGAGCAGTTCTTC.

This clone was seen a handful of times. This sequence joins TRBV6-5 and TRBJ1-2; D unresolved. V was pared by 5 bases and J by 4 bases, with 14 bases between. CDR1 and CDR2 from the germline V gene are MNHEY and SVGAGI. The CDR3 is 14 amino acids. CDR3 in amino acids: CASSERGASYGYTF. The CDR3 nucleotides are TGTGCCAGCAGTGAAAGAGGAGCCTCCTATGGCTACACCTTC.

The chain carries TRBV5-1 and TRBJ2-1; D unresolved. This CDR3 has 16 residues. The V and J ends lost 0 bases and 0 bases respectively, with 10 bases between them. From germline, CDR1 is SGHRS and CDR2 YFSETQ. Here the CDR3 reads CASSLDGSSSYNEQFF. CDR3 bases: TGCGCCAGCAGCTTGGATGGCTCAAGCTCCTACAATGAGCAGTTCTTC.

J is TRBJ2-3 and V is TRBV5-6; D possibly corresponds to TRBD2 (5 bases). This CDR3 is built from 15 residues. Germline V CDR1 and CDR2: SGHDT, YYEEEE. The germline V and J ends were trimmed by 0 bases and 0 bases, with 8 bases remaining between them. The CDR3 DNA is TGTGCCAGCAGCTTGGGGCGGGCTAGCACAGATACGCAGTATTTT. The encoded protein is CASSLGRASTDTQYF.

The chain links TRBV7-2 to TRBJ2-7; 9 bases map to TRBD2. The ends lost 4 bases at V and 5 bases at J; junction bases unmatched: 12. CDR3 length: 16 amino acids. Germline V gives CDR1 SGHTA, CDR2 FQGNSA. The CDR3 protein is CASSSPVAGAVNEQYF. In nucleotides, the CDR3 is TGTGCCAGCAGCTCGCCAGTAGCGGGGGCGGTCAACGAGCAGTACTTC. The variable domain in full, completed from reference TRBV7-2 and TRBJ2-7, reads GAGVSQSPSNKVTEKGKDVELRCDPISGHTALYWYRQSLGQGLEFLIYFQGNSAPDKSGLPSDRFSAERTGGSVSTLTIQRTQQEDSAVYLCASSSPVAGAVNEQYFGPGTRLTVT.

This chain uses TRBV5-1 with TRBJ1-1; D is undetermined. The CDR3 sequence is 14 residues long. Between the trimmed V and J ends, which lost 5 bases and 2 bases, there was a span of 13 bases. Germline CDR1 SGHRS, CDR2 YFSETQ. The CDR3 sequence: CASRSLGENTEAFF. The CDR3 coding sequence is TGCGCCAGCAGATCACTCGGGGAAAACACTGAAGCTTTCTTT. The full variable domain, completed using reference TRBV5-1 and TRBJ1-1, is KAGVTQTPRYLIKTRGQQVTLSCSPISGHRSVSWYQQTPGQGLQFLFEYFSETQRNKGNFPGRFSGRQFSNSRSEMNVSTLELGDSALYLCASRSLGENTEAFFGQGTRLTVV.

The chain has TRBV16 and TRBJ2-3; a possible D gene is TRBD2 (6 bases). Looked up from germline, CDR1 is KGHSY and CDR2 is FQNENV. The CDR3 is 14 residues long. The V end was cut by 1 base, the J end by 3 bases, with 8 bases between. CDR3 coding DNA: TGTGCCAGCAGCCAATTGGGACTGACAGATACGCAGTATTTT. This gives the protein CASSQLGLTDTQYF. The full variable domain, rest sourced from reference TRBV16 and TRBJ2-3, is GEEVAQTPKHLVRGEGQKAKLYCAPIKGHSYVFWYQQVLKNEFKFLISFQNENVFDETGMPKERFSAKCLPNSPCSLEIQATKLEDSAVYFCASSQLGLTDTQYFGPGTRLTVL.

This chain connects TRBV11-3 to TRBJ1-1; D call uncertain. Trimming cost V 1 base and J 6 bases, with 9 bases left between them. This CDR3 comprises 13 residues. The germline V gene has CDR1 SGHNT and CDR2 YENEEA. The CDR3 sequence is CASSLAQDSEAFF. In DNA, the CDR3 is TGTGCCAGCAGCTTAGCCCAAGACTCTGAAGCTTTCTTT.

The rearrangement joins TRBV4-1 to TRBJ2-3; TRBD2 might be the D (5 bases). This CDR3 region has 16 residues. V lost 1 base, J lost 0 bases, and 11 bases lay in between. Germline V CDR1 and CDR2: MGHRA, YSYEKL. The CDR3, as DNA: TGCGCCAGCAGCCAAGGAGGTGAGCGGAGCACAGATACGCAGTATTTT. This gives the protein CASSQGGERSTDTQYF.

The chain employs TRBV10-1 and TRBJ1-1, with TRBD1 matching over 10 bases. The CDR3 contains 14 residues. Germline trimming cut 10 bases from V and 5 bases from J; bases unmatched to any gene: 10. Germline CDR1 WNHNN, CDR2 SYGVQD (reference sequence). Here the CDR3 reads CANAGTGDLTEAFF. The CDR3 coding sequence is TGCGCCAACGCCGGGACAGGGGATTTGACTGAAGCTTTCTTT.

This clone was observed a handful of times. The chain employs TRBV9 and TRBJ2-7; tentatively, D is TRBD1 (5 bases). The germline V gene has CDR1 SGDLS and CDR2 YYNGEE. The CDR3 spans 16 residues. Between the trimmed V and J ends, which lost 0 bases and 2 bases, there was a span of 15 bases. CDR3 protein: CASSVVTGRSTYEQYF. CDR3 bases: TGTGCCAGCAGCGTAGTAACAGGCCGATCAACCTACGAGCAGTACTTC.

The rearrangement links TRBV5-1 to TRBJ1-2; D not certain. Trimming took off 5 bases at V and 6 bases at J, with 14 bases between the two ends. The germline CDR1 and CDR2 sequences are SGHRS and YFSETQ. The CDR3 is 13 amino acids. Here the CDR3 reads CASREVSVHGYTF. The CDR3 DNA reads TGCGCCAGCAGAGAGGTCTCGGTTCATGGCTACACCTTC.

V gene TRBV6-1 combines with J gene TRBJ1-5, with D hard to call. Germline values: CDR1 MNHNS, CDR2 SASEGT. The CDR3 spans 14 residues. Trimming stripped 1 base from V and 4 bases from J, with 8 bases between. CDR3 region: CASSEGGENQPQHF. CDR3 DNA: TGTGCCAGCAGTGAAGGCGGGGAAAATCAGCCCCAGCATTTT.